This T cell receptor beta chain derives from a study of blood T cells in healthy people across ages. The study, taken as a whole, reports: Strong correlation linked observed beta diversity and percent naive T cells.

This clonotype was counted a few times. Its antigen is not identified. The second PCR ran roughly 6 to 11 cycles with a sample-barcoded 5' primer and J-beta primers. TCRdb called the 5' RACE reads again in MiXCR, with one record for every CDR3 protein. The data hold fewer than 1,200,000 distinct CDR3 sequences, with 25% observed a single time. The donors, healthy Caucasians from Russia, were aged 6 to 90. Trimming took off 5 bases at V and 1 base at J, with 14 bases between the two ends. This CDR3 is built from 15 residues. Germline loops: CDR1 MDHEN, CDR2 SYDVKM. The sample was also linked to a second study, of T cells of mothers and their children. That report notes: RNA was extracted, and all of it went into cDNA synthesis at roughly 1.6 ug per 15 ul.

This TCR was recovered from a girl aged 2 to 10 in good health. The source material was blood. This rearrangement joins TRBV28 to TRBJ1-1; no definite D call. The DNA for the CDR3 is TGTGCCAGCAGTCCGGGCCGAGTAGGGAACACTGAAGCTTTCTTT. Translating it yields CASSPGRVGNTEAFF.